Included here is one T cell receptor beta chain sequence, with context. The data were obtained in a study of blood T cell repertoires in COVID-19. Using immunoSEQ multiplex PCR, the repertoire was profiled, and TCRdb retains in-frame clones only, with some absent. The data show tens of thousands of clones, over 65% seen once. This CDR3 contains 12 residues. Trimming took off 7 bases at V and 8 bases at J, with 15 bases between the two ends. Germline V lookup: CDR1 SQVTM, CDR2 ANQGSEA. The sequencing input was peripheral blood. This receptor was taken from a woman of 80 years or more with acute or convalescent COVID-19. The chain joins TRBV29-1 to TRBJ2-1; TRBD1 is a possible D gene (5 bases). CDR3 nucleotide sequence: TGCAGCGGGTCGCAGGGATTGGATGAGCAGTTCTTC. This gives the protein CSGSQGLDEQFF.